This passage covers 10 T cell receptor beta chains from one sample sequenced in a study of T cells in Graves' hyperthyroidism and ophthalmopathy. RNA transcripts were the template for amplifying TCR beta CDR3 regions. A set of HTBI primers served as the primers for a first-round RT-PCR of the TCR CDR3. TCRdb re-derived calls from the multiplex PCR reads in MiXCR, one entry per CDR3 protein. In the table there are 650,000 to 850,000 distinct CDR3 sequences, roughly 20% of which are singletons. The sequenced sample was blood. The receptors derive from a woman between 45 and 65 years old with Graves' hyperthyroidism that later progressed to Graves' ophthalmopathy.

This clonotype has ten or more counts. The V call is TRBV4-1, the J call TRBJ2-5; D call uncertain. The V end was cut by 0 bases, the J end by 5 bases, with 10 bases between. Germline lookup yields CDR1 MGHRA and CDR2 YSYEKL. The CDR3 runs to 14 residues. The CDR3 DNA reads TGCGCCAGCAGCCAAGATGTGGGATCGGAGACCCAGTACTTC. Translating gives CASSQDVGSETQYF.

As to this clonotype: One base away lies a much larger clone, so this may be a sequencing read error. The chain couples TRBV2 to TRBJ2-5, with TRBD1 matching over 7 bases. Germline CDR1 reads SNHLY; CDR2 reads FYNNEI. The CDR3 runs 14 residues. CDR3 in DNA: TGTGCCGGCAGGAAGACAGGGCCCCAAGAGACCCAGTACTTC. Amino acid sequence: CAGRKTGPQETQYF. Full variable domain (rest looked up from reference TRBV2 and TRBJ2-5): EPEVTQTPSHQVTQMGQEVILRCVPISNHLYFYWYRQILGQKVEFLVSFYNNEISEKSEIFDDQFSVERPDGSNFTLKIRSTKLEDSAMYFCAGRKTGPQETQYFGPGTRLLVL.

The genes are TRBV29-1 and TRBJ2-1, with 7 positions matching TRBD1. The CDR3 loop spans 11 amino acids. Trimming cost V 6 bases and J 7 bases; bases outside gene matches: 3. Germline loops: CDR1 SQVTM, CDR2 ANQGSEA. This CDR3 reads CSVATGNEQFF. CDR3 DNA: TGCAGCGTCGCGACAGGGAATGAGCAGTTCTTC.

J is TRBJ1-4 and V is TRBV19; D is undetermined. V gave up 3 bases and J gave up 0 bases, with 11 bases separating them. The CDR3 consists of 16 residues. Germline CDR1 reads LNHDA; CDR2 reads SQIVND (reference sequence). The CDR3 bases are TGTGCCAGTAGTATTCCGGGTATAGCAACTAATGAAAAACTGTTTTTT. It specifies CASSIPGIATNEKLFF. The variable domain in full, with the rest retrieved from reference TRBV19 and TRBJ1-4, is DGGITQSPKYLFRKEGQNVTLSCEQNLNHDAMYWYRQDPGQGLRLIYYSQIVNDFQKGDIAEGYSVSREKKESFPLTVTSAQKNPTAFYLCASSIPGIATNEKLFFGSGTQLSVL.

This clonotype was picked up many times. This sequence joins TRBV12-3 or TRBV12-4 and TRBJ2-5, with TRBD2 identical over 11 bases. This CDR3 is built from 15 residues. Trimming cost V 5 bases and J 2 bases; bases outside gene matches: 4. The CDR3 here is CASSTSGGPQETQYF. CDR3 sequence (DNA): TGTGCCAGCAGTACTAGCGGGGGACCGCAAGAGACCCAGTACTTC.

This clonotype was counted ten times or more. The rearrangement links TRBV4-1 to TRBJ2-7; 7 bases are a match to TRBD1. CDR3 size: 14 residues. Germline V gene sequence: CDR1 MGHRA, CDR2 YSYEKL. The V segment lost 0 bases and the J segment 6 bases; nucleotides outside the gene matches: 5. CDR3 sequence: CASSQDEGASEQYF. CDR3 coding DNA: TGCGCCAGCAGCCAAGATGAGGGGGCGAGCGAGCAGTACTTC.

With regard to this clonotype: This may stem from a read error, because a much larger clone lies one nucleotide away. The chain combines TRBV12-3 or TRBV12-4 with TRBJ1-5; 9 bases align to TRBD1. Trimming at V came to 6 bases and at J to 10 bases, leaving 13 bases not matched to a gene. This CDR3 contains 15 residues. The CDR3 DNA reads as TGTGCCAGCAGGGGGGTACAGGGGGCGGCTCACCCCCAGCATTTT. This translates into CASRGVQGAAHPQHF.

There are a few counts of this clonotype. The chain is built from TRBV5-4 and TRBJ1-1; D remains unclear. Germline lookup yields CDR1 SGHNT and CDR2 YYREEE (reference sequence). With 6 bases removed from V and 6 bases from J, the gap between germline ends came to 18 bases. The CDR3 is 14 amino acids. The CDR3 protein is CASTPPDSPSEAFF. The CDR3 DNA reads TGTGCCAGCACGCCCCCCGACTCCCCTTCTGAAGCTTTCTTT.

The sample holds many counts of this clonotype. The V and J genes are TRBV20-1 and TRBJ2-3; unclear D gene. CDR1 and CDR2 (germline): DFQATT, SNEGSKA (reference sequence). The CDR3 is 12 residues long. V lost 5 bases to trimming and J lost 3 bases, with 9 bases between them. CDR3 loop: CSAELETDTQYF. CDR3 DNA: TGCAGTGCTGAATTAGAGACAGATACGCAGTATTTT.

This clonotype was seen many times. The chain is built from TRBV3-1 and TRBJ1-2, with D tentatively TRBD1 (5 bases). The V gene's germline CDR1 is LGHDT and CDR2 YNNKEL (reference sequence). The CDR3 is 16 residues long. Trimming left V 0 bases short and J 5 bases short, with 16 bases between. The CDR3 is CASSQDLEGFKYGYTF. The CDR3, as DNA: TGTGCCAGCAGCCAAGATCTCGAGGGGTTTAAATATGGCTACACCTTC.